This T cell receptor beta chain was sequenced for a study of blood T cell repertoires in COVID-19. Here immunoSEQ multiplex PCR was the method, and the copy in TCRdb shows in-frame clones only, minus some. The table has 350,000 or so clones, around four fifths seen once; the top ten hold roughly 3%. CDR3 size: 13 residues. V was cut by 3 bases and J by 7 bases, with 10 bases left in between. Germline values: CDR1 MNHEY, CDR2 SVGAGI. This chain links TRBV6-5 with TRBJ1-5, with D perhaps TRBD1 (5 bases). The specimen sequenced was peripheral blood. This sequence originates from a man aged 25 to 40 with active or convalescent COVID-19. The DNA of the CDR3 is TGTGCCAGCAGTTATGACAGTAAGCAGCCCCAGCATTTT. Translating it yields CASSYDSKQPQHF.